The source of this TCR beta chain is a study of cytomegalovirus exposure and HLA in healthy donors. General study findings and limits: Presence/absence analyses treated sequencing depth as roughly uniform across donors. In most subjects, TCR beta sequences reportedly gave accurate predictions of HLA-A and HLA-B alleles. Reportedly, a later analysis found an Asian-associated ancestry cluster had fewer N-insertions than the roughly 700-donor mean.

The study ran its PCR with 60 Vbeta and 13 Jbeta primers. The table came from immunoSEQ multiplex PCR; TCRdb's copy has only in-frame clones and leaves some out. In the table there are under 85,000 clones, around 70% of which are singletons. In its sample, this clone was seen a few times. Its antigen is undetermined. From germline, CDR1 is SGHKS and CDR2 YYEKEE (reference sequence). Trimming removed 2 bases from V and 14 bases from J; junction bases left unmatched: 6. The CDR3 spans 12 residues. Sequenced: PBMCs. The rearrangement uses TRBV5-5 and TRBJ1-4; 7 positions agree with TRBD1. The clonotype originates from a woman aged 30 to 39 in good health and CMV-seronegative. The CDR3 DNA is TGTGCCAGCAGCTTAGACAGGGCAGGGCTGTTTTTT. Translating it yields CASSLDRAGLFF.